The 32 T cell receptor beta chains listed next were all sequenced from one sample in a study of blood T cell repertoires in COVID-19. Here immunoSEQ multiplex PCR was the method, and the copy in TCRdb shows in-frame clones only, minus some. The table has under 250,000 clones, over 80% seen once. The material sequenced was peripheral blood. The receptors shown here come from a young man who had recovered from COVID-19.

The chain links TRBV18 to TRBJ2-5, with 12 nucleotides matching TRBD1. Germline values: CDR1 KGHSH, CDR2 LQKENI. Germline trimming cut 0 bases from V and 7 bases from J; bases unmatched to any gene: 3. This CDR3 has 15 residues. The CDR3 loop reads CASSPPGQGAMTQYF. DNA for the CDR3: TGTGCCAGCTCACCACCGGGACAGGGGGCGATGACCCAGTACTTC.

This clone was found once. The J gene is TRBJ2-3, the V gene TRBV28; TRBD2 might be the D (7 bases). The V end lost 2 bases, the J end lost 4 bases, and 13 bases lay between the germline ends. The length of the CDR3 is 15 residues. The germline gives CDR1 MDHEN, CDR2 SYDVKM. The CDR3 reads CASSLGGGIADTQYF. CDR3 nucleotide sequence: TGTGCCAGCAGTTTAGGGGGGGGCATAGCAGATACGCAGTATTTT.

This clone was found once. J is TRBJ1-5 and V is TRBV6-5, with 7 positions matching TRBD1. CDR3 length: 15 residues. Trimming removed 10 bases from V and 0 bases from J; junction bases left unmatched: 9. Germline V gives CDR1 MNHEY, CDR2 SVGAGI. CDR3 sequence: CATRTGDASNQPQHF. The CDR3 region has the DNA TGTGCCACCCGGACAGGTGACGCTAGCAATCAGCCCCAGCATTTT.

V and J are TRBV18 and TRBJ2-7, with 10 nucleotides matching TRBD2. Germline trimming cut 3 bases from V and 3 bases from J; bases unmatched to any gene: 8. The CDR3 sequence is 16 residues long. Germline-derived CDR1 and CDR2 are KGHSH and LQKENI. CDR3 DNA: TGTGCCAGCTCACCGACTACTAGCGGGGCGCTCTACGAGCAGTACTTC. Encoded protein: CASSPTTSGALYEQYF.

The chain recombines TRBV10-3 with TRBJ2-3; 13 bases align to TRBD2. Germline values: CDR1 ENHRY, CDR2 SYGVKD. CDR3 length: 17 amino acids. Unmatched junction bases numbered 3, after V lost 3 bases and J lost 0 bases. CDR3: CAISDRTSGGSTDTQYF. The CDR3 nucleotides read TGTGCCATCAGTGATAGGACTAGCGGGGGTAGCACAGATACGCAGTATTTT.

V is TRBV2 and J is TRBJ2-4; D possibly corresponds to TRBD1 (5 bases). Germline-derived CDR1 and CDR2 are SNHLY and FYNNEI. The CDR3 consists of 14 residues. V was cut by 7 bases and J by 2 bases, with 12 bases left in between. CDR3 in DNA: TGTGCCAGCACTCCCAGGGTATCCAAAAACATTCAGTACTTC. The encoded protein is CASTPRVSKNIQYF.

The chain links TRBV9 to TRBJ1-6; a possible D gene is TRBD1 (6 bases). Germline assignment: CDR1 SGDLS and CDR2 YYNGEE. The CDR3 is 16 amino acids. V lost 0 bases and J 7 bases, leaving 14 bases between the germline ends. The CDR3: CASSVEGGEGNSPLHF. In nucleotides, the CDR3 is TGTGCCAGCAGCGTAGAGGGGGGGGAGGGGAATTCACCCCTCCACTTT.

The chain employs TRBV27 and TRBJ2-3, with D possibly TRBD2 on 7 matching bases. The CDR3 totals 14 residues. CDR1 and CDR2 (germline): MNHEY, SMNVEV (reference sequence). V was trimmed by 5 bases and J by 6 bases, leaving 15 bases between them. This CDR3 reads CASSPPTGGDTQYF. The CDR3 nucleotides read TGTGCCAGCAGTCCCCCGACGGGGGGCGATACGCAGTATTTT.

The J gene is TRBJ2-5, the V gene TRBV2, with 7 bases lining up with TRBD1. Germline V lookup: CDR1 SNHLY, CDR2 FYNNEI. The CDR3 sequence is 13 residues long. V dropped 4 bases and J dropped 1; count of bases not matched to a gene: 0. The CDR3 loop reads CASSGDSQETQYF. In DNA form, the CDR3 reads TGTGCCAGCAGTGGGGACAGCCAAGAGACCCAGTACTTC. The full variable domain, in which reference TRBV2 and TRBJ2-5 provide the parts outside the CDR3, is EPEVTQTPSHQVTQMGQEVILRCVPISNHLYFYWYRQILGQKVEFLVSFYNNEISEKSEIFDDQFSVERPDGSNFTLKIRSTKLEDSAMYFCASSGDSQETQYFGPGTRLLVL.

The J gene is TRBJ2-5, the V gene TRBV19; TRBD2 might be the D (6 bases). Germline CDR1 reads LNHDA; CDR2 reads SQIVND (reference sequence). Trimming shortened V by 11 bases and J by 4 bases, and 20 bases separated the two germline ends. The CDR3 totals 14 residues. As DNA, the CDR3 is TGTGCCCGACTAGGTAGGGCGTCTCGAGAGACCCAGTACTTC. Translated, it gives CARLGRASRETQYF.

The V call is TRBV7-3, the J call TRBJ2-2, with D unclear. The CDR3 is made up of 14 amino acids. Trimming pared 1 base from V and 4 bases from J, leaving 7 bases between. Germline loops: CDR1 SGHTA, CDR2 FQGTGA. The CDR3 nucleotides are TGTGCCAGCAGCTTAATAGAATCCACCGGGGAGCTGTTTTTT. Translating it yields CASSLIESTGELFF.

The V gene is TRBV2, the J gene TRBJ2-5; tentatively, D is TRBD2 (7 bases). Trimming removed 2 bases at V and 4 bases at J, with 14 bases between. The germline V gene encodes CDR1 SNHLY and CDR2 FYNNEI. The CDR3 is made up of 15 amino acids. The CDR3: CASSEFRGGLETQYF. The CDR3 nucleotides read TGTGCCAGCAGTGAATTTAGGGGGGGCTTAGAGACCCAGTACTTC.

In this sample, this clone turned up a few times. Here the CDR3 DNA reads TGCGCCAGCAGTGAGAATCGGGGACTAGCGGGGCCCGGGGAGCTGTTTTTT. It specifies CASSENRGLAGPGELFF. This rearrangement joins TRBV10-1 to TRBJ2-2; 13 nucleotides agree with TRBD2. V gave up 2 bases and J gave up 6 bases; unmatched junction bases: 6. The CDR3 runs 17 residues. Per germline, CDR1 WNHNN and CDR2 SYGVQD (reference sequence).

As DNA, the CDR3 is TGTGCCAGCAGTGAAGCAGTGACAGGCTACCGTGGCTACACCTTC. This codes for CASSEAVTGYRGYTF. V and J are TRBV6-1 and TRBJ1-2; D is possibly TRBD1 (6 bases). Germline loops: CDR1 MNHNS, CDR2 SASEGT. The CDR3 is made up of 15 amino acids. Trimming cost V 0 bases and J 7 bases, with 15 bases left between them.

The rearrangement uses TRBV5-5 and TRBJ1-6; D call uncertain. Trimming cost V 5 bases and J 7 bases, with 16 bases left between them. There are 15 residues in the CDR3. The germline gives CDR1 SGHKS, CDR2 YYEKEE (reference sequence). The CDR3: CASRRTEAKNSPLHF. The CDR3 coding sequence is TGTGCCAGCAGGAGGACGGAGGCTAAAAATTCACCCCTCCACTTT.

Written as DNA, the CDR3 is TGTGCCAGCAGAGACAGGGGGGGGCAAGAGACCCAGTACTTC. Translation: CASRDRGGQETQYF. The V gene is TRBV2, the J gene TRBJ2-5; 9 bases line up with TRBD1. This CDR3 is built from 14 residues. Germline CDR1 and CDR2: SNHLY and FYNNEI. The ends lost 6 bases at V and 2 bases at J; junction bases unmatched: 4.

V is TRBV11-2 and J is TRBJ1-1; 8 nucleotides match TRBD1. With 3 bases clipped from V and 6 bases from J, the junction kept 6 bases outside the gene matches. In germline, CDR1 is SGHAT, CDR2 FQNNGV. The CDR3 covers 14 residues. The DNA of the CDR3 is TGTGCCAGCAGCTTGGTCAGGGGGCCGCCTGAAGCTTTCTTT. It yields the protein CASSLVRGPPEAFF. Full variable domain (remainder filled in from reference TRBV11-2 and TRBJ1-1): EAGVAQSPRYKIIEKRQSVAFWCNPISGHATLYWYQQILGQGPKLLIQFQNNGVVDDSQLPKDRFSAERLKGVDSTLKIQPAKLEDSAVYLCASSLVRGPPEAFFGQGTRLTVV.

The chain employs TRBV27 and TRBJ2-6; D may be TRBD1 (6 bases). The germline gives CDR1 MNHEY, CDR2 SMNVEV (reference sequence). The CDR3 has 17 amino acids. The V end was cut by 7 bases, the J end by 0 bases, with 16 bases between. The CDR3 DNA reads TGTGCCAGCATGGGGGTTGGGACACGCTCTGGGGCCAACGTCCTGACTTTC. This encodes CASMGVGTRSGANVLTF.

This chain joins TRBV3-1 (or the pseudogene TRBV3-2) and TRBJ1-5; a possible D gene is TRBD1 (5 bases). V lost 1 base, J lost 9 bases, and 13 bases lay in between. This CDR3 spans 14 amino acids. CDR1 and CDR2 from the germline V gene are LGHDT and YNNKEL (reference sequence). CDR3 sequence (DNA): TGTGCCAGCAGCCAAGGGACACGGTCCCGGCCCCAGCATTTT. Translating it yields CASSQGTRSRPQHF.

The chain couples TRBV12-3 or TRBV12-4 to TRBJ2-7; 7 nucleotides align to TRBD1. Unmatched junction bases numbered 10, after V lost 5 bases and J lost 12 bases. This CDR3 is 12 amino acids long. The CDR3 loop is CASSGRDRRSYV. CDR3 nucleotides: TGTGCCAGCAGTGGCCGGGACAGAAGATCGTACGTC.

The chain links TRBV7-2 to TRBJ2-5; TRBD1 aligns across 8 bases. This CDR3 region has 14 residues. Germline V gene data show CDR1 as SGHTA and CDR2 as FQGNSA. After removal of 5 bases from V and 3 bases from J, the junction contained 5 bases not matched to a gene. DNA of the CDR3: TGTGCCAGCAGCAAGGGACAGGAGGAAGAGACCCAGTACTTC. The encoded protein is CASSKGQEEETQYF.

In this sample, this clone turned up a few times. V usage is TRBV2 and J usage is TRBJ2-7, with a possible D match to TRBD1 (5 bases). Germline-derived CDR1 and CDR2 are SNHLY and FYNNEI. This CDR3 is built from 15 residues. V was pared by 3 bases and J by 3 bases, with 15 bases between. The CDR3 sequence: CASSESAGNYYEQYF. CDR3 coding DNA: TGTGCCAGCAGTGAGAGCGCAGGGAATTACTACGAGCAGTACTTC.

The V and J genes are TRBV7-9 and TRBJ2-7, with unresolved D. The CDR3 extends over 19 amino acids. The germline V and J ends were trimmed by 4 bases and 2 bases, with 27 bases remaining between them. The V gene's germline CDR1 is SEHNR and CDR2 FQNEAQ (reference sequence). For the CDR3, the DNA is TGTGCCAGCAGCTCTACCCGAACAGACGCGTGGGTTCGGACCTACGAGCAGTACTTC. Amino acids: CASSSTRTDAWVRTYEQYF.

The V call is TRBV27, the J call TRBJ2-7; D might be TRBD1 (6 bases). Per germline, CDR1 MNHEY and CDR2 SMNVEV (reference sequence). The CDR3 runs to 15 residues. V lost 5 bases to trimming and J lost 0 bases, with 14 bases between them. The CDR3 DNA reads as TGTGCCAGCAGTCCTGGGACATGGAGCTCCTACGAGCAGTACTTC. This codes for CASSPGTWSSYEQYF.

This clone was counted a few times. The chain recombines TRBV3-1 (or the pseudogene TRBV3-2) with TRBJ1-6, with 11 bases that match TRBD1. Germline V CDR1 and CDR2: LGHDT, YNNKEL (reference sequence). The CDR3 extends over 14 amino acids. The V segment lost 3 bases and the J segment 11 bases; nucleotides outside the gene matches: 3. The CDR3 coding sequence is TGTGCCAGCAGCCAGGGGACAGGGGGTACACCCCTCCACTTT. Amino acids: CASSQGTGGTPLHF.

CDR3 nucleotide sequence: TGTGCCAGCAGTCGGACAGGGGGCTATGGCTACACCTTC. Amino acids: CASSRTGGYGYTF. V is TRBV6-5 and J is TRBJ1-2, with 10 nucleotides matching TRBD1. The junction had 1 base not matched to a gene; V was cut back by 5 bases and J by 4 bases. Per the germline V gene, CDR1 is MNHEY and CDR2 is SVGAGI. The CDR3 sequence is 13 residues long.

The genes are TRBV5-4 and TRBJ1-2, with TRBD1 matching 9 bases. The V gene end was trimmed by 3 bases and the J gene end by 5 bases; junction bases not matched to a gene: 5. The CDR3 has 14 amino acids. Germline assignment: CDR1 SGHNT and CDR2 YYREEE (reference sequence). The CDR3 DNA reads TGTGCCAGCAGCTCCGGGACAGGGACGTATGGCTACACCTTC. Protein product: CASSSGTGTYGYTF.

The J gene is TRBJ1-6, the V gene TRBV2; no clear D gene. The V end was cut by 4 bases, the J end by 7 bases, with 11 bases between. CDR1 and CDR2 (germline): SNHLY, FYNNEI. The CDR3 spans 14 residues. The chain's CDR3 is CASSVSHKNSPLHF. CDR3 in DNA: TGTGCCAGCAGTGTTAGTCATAAAAATTCACCCCTCCACTTT.

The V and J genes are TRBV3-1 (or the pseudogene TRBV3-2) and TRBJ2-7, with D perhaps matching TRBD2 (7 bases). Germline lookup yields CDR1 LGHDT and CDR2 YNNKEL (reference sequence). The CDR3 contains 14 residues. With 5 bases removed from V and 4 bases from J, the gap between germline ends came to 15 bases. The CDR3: CASSDDGRGYEQYF. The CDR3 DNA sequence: TGTGCCAGCAGCGACGATGGGAGGGGGTACGAGCAGTACTTC.

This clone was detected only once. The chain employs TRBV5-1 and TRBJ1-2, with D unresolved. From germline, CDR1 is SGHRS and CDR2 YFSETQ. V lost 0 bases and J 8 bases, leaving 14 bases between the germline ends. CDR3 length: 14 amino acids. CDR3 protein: CASSLDPTTGGYTF. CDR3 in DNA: TGCGCCAGCAGCTTGGATCCCACCACGGGGGGCTACACCTTC.

In DNA form, the CDR3 reads TGTGCCAGCATGCAGACAGGGCTGTTAGAGACCCAGTACTTC. Its protein product is CASMQTGLLETQYF. V is TRBV2 and J is TRBJ2-5; TRBD1 matches 7 bases. This CDR3 contains 14 residues. CDR1 is SNHLY, CDR2 FYNNEI, per germline. Losses at the gene ends were 7 bases for V and 4 bases for J; bases not matched to a gene: 9.

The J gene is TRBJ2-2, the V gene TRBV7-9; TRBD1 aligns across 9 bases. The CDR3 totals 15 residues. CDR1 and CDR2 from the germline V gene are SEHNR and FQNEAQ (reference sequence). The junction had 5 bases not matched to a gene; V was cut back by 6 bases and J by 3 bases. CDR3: CASRQTGGDTGELFF. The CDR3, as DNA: TGTGCCAGCAGACAGACAGGGGGTGACACCGGGGAGCTGTTTTTT.